The next 30 T cell receptor beta chains were all read from a single sample in a study of cytomegalovirus exposure and HLA in healthy donors. PCR primers comprised 60 Vbeta and 13 Jbeta primers. Libraries were prepared by immunoSEQ multiplex PCR; TCRdb keeps only in-frame clonotypes and omits some of them. The sample table sets out 150,000 to 200,000 clones. The source material was PBMCs. These receptor sequences come from a woman between 18 and 30 years old in good health and CMV-seropositive.

V usage is TRBV7-3 and J usage is TRBJ2-1, with TRBD2 matching 10 bases. The trim removed 5 bases at V and 7 bases at J, leaving 11 bases unmatched. This CDR3 is built from 16 residues. CDR1 is SGHTA, CDR2 FQGTGA, per germline. The CDR3: CASSRGNSGGRNEQFF. The CDR3 bases are TGTGCCAGCAGCCGAGGGAATAGCGGGGGGCGGAATGAGCAGTTCTTC.

CDR3 sequence (DNA): TGCGCCAGCAGCCCACCGTCCCCGGTTGAGAACGAGCAGTACTTC. Translation gives CASSPPSPVENEQYF. The J gene is TRBJ2-7, the V gene TRBV5-1; D unresolved. The CDR3 consists of 15 residues. With 4 bases removed from V and 5 bases from J, the gap between germline ends came to 19 bases. In germline, CDR1 is SGHRS, CDR2 YFSETQ. Complete variable domain (other parts from reference TRBV5-1 and TRBJ2-7): KAGVTQTPRYLIKTRGQQVTLSCSPISGHRSVSWYQQTPGQGLQFLFEYFSETQRNKGNFPGRFSGRQFSNSRSEMNVSTLELGDSALYLCASSPPSPVENEQYFGPGTRLTVT.

This chain joins TRBV4-2 and TRBJ1-2; D unresolved. The V end was cut by 0 bases, the J end by 1 base, with 6 bases between. The CDR3 is 14 amino acids. Germline CDR1 and CDR2: LGHNA and YNFKEQ. In DNA, the CDR3 is TGTGCCAGCAGCCAAGAGCGGGGTAACTATGGCTACACCTTC. Residues: CASSQERGNYGYTF.

The rearrangement uses TRBV13 and TRBJ2-1; 14 nucleotides agree with TRBD2. V shed 5 bases and J 6 bases; nucleotides not matched to a gene: 3. CDR1 and CDR2 from the germline V gene are PRHDT and FYEKMQ (reference sequence). This CDR3 is built from 15 residues. As DNA, the CDR3 is TGTGCCAGCAGCCGGGGACTAGCGGGAGTCAATGAGCAGTTCTTC. Translated: CASSRGLAGVNEQFF.

The chain uses TRBV19 and TRBJ2-7; TRBD1 matches 10 bases. The germline gives CDR1 LNHDA, CDR2 SQIVND (reference sequence). This CDR3 region has 14 residues. V gave up 6 bases and J gave up 2 bases; unmatched junction bases: 4. The CDR3: CASRAGTGAYEQYF. CDR3 nucleotide sequence: TGTGCCAGTAGGGCCGGGACAGGGGCCTACGAGCAGTACTTC. Variable domain in full (rest from reference TRBV19 and TRBJ2-7): DGGITQSPKYLFRKEGQNVTLSCEQNLNHDAMYWYRQDPGQGLRLIYYSQIVNDFQKGDIAEGYSVSREKKESFPLTVTSAQKNPTAFYLCASRAGTGAYEQYFGPGTRLTVT.

This chain links TRBV2 with TRBJ2-2, with TRBD1 matching 7 bases. Germline values: CDR1 SNHLY, CDR2 FYNNEI. V shed 4 bases and J 7 bases; nucleotides not matched to a gene: 6. This CDR3 is built from 14 residues. The CDR3 loop is CASSGTGASGELFF. In nucleotides, the CDR3 is TGTGCCAGCAGTGGTACAGGGGCAAGCGGGGAGCTGTTTTTT.

The chain joins TRBV25-1 to TRBJ1-1; 7 bases agree with TRBD1. This CDR3 has 16 residues. Germline V CDR1 and CDR2: MGHDK, SYGVNS. J lost 4 bases, V lost 5 bases, and 13 bases had no gene match. CDR3 residues: CASSLTGKGGGTEAFF. The CDR3 region has the DNA TGTGCCAGCAGTTTGACAGGGAAAGGAGGTGGCACTGAAGCTTTCTTT.

The rearrangement uses TRBV4-2 and TRBJ1-3, with D maybe TRBD1 (6 bases). This CDR3 has 16 residues. Per germline, CDR1 LGHNA and CDR2 YNFKEQ. V lost 2 bases and J lost 0, with 11 bases in between. In DNA form, the CDR3 reads TGTGCCAGCAGCCAAAGCCTCAGGGGCTCTGGAAACACCATATATTTT. It encodes CASSQSLRGSGNTIYF.

The genes are TRBV5-6 and TRBJ1-4; 10 nucleotides agree with TRBD1. The CDR3 contains 13 residues. Germline CDR1 is SGHDT and CDR2 is YYEEEE. J was trimmed by 11 bases and V by 4 bases; bases with no gene match: 5. For the CDR3, the DNA is TGTGCCAGCAGCCGGACAGGGGGATATAAACTGTTTTTT. This sequence encodes CASSRTGGYKLFF. The entire variable domain, with the rest obtained from reference TRBV5-6 and TRBJ1-4, is as follows: DAGVTQSPTHLIKTRGQQVTLRCSPKSGHDTVSWYQQALGQGPQFIFQYYEEEERQRGNFPDRFSGHQFPNYSSELNVNALLLGDSALYLCASSRTGGYKLFFGSGTQLSVL.

The chain employs TRBV7-2 and TRBJ1-1; D remains ambiguous. CDR3 length equals 13 residues. Germline values: CDR1 SGHTA, CDR2 FQGNSA. V was clipped by 1 base and J by 8 bases, with 11 bases between them. The CDR3 sequence: CASSLGPVLEAFF. The CDR3 DNA sequence: TGTGCCAGCAGCTTAGGTCCCGTTTTGGAAGCTTTCTTT.

Concerning this clone: One end of the junction fails to match germline, which may point to a read error. The chain joins TRBV5-4 to TRBJ2-1; D gene uncertain. The CDR3 covers 11 residues. CDR1 SGHNT and CDR2 YYREEE come from the germline V gene (reference sequence). CDR3 sequence: CASSSSNEQFF. Written as DNA, the CDR3 is TGTGCCAGCAGCTCCTCCAATGAGCAGTTCTTC.

The chain couples TRBV11-2 to TRBJ1-3; TRBD1 might be the D (6 bases). The CDR3 sequence is 16 residues long. Trimming left V 4 bases short and J 0 bases short, with 13 bases between. Per the germline V gene, CDR1 is SGHAT and CDR2 is FQNNGV. The CDR3, as DNA: TGTGCCAGCAGCTCAACAGGGACCTACTCTGGAAACACCATATATTTT. Translation: CASSSTGTYSGNTIYF. The variable domain in full, completed from reference TRBV11-2 and TRBJ1-3, reads EAGVAQSPRYKIIEKRQSVAFWCNPISGHATLYWYQQILGQGPKLLIQFQNNGVVDDSQLPKDRFSAERLKGVDSTLKIQPAKLEDSAVYLCASSSTGTYSGNTIYFGEGSWLTVV.

The genes are TRBV30 and TRBJ2-7; 8 bases fit TRBD1. V dropped 0 bases and J dropped 6; count of bases not matched to a gene: 10. Germline CDR1 reads GTSNPN; CDR2 reads SVGIG (reference sequence). This CDR3 region has 15 residues. The CDR3 region is CAWSVGQGAGSEQYF. For the CDR3, the DNA is TGTGCCTGGAGTGTAGGGCAGGGGGCAGGCAGCGAGCAGTACTTC.

This chain links TRBV9 with TRBJ2-5; unclear D gene. CDR3 length: 14 residues. Germline loops: CDR1 SGDLS, CDR2 YYNGEE. Trimming removed 1 base from V and 2 bases from J, with 9 bases in between. For the CDR3, the DNA is TGTGCCAGCAGCGTATCCCGCGGTCAAGAGACCCAGTACTTC. This translates into CASSVSRGQETQYF.

This sequence joins TRBV6-1 and TRBJ1-2, with D unresolved. Germline V gene lookup returns CDR1 MNHNS and CDR2 SASEGT. The CDR3 contains 14 residues. V lost 3 bases and J lost 5, with 13 bases in between. CDR3 nucleotide sequence: TGTGCCAGCAGTGATCTTAGCCTTCCATATGGCTACACCTTC. Residues: CASSDLSLPYGYTF.

V gene TRBV7-9 combines with J gene TRBJ2-7; 8 bases are shared with TRBD1. Per the germline V gene, CDR1 is SEHNR and CDR2 is FQNEAQ (reference sequence). The CDR3 covers 14 residues. V gave up 7 bases and J gave up 0 bases; unmatched junction bases: 5. The CDR3 reads CASTLGTGSYEQYF. CDR3 nucleotides: TGTGCCAGCACCCTCGGGACAGGCTCCTACGAGCAGTACTTC.

The CDR3, as DNA: TGTGCCAGCAGCCGATTTGGACAGGGGGCTTACGAGCAGTACTTC. This translates into CASSRFGQGAYEQYF. This chain connects TRBV5-4 to TRBJ2-7, with TRBD1 matching 11 bases. V lost 4 bases and J lost 4; bases outside the gene matches: 7. The CDR3 totals 15 residues. From germline, CDR1 is SGHNT and CDR2 YYREEE (reference sequence). Full variable domain (remainder filled in from reference TRBV5-4 and TRBJ2-7): ETGVTQSPTHLIKTRGQQVTLRCSSQSGHNTVSWYQQALGQGPQFIFQYYREEENGRGNFPPRFSGLQFPNYSSELNVNALELDDSALYLCASSRFGQGAYEQYFGPGTRLTVT.

The chain recombines TRBV10-2 with TRBJ2-1; D may be TRBD2 (6 bases). V lost 3 bases and J 2 bases, leaving 11 bases between the germline ends. The length of the CDR3 is 15 residues. Germline CDR1 is WSHSY and CDR2 is SAAADI. This chain's CDR3 is CASSDSKRAYNEQFF. DNA for the CDR3: TGCGCCAGCAGTGATTCTAAGCGGGCCTACAATGAGCAGTTCTTC.

The genes are TRBV6-4 and TRBJ1-5; D is unresolved. The V end was cut by 0 bases, the J end by 0 bases, with 15 bases between. Germline CDR1 reads MRHNA; CDR2 reads SNTAGT. The CDR3 runs 18 residues. CDR3: CASSDSKVRIHSNQPQHF. The CDR3 DNA is TGTGCCAGCAGTGACTCGAAGGTCAGGATTCATAGCAATCAGCCCCAGCATTTT.

The chain carries TRBV18 and TRBJ1-2, with D maybe TRBD1 (6 bases). V was trimmed by 3 bases and J by 6 bases, leaving 14 bases between them. The germline V gene has CDR1 KGHSH and CDR2 LQKENI. There are 14 residues in the CDR3. The CDR3 DNA follows: TGTGCCAGCTCACCTACAGACAGGAATAATGGCTACACCTTC. This encodes CASSPTDRNNGYTF.

The V gene is TRBV7-9, the J gene TRBJ2-7, with a possible D match to TRBD1 (6 bases). Germline CDR1 is SEHNR and CDR2 is FQNEAQ (reference sequence). Trimming removed 5 bases at V and 12 bases at J, with 14 bases between. The CDR3 is made up of 11 amino acids. CDR3 nucleotide sequence: TGTGCCAGCAGCCAATCACAGGGTGCGTACTTC. Its translation is CASSQSQGAYF.

The chain's CDR3 is CASSTPRGGLNTEAFF. The CDR3 DNA reads as TGTGCCAGTAGTACGCCCCGGGGGGGATTGAACACTGAAGCTTTCTTT. The chain carries TRBV19 and TRBJ1-1; D is possibly TRBD1 (5 bases). Between the trimmed V and J ends, which lost 4 bases and 0 bases, there was a span of 15 bases. CDR3 length equals 16 residues. The V gene's germline CDR1 is LNHDA and CDR2 SQIVND (reference sequence).

The chain links TRBV2 to TRBJ1-1; 9 bases match TRBD1. This CDR3 has 16 residues. J was trimmed by 5 bases and V by 3 bases; bases with no gene match: 10. The germline V gene encodes CDR1 SNHLY and CDR2 FYNNEI. CDR3 region: CASSELQGALVTEAFF. The DNA for the CDR3 is TGTGCCAGCAGTGAGCTACAGGGGGCGCTTGTAACTGAAGCTTTCTTT.

The J gene is TRBJ1-5, the V gene TRBV21-1; the table's D call TRBD1 went unverified against the DNA. TRBV21-1 is marked as a pseudogene. CDR3 length: 16 amino acids. The CDR3 sequence is CASSKALGAQNQPQHF. The CDR3 DNA reads as TGTGCCAGCAGCAAAGCTCTAGGGGCCCAGAATCAGCCCCAGCATTTT.

The rearrangement uses TRBV9 and TRBJ2-2; weak D call: TRBD1 (6 bases). The V and J ends lost 0 bases and 2 bases respectively, with 11 bases between them. The V gene's germline CDR1 is SGDLS and CDR2 YYNGEE. This CDR3 is 16 amino acids long. CDR3 bases: TGTGCCAGCAGCGTAGTTAGGGACACCAACACCGGGGAGCTGTTTTTT. This translates into CASSVVRDTNTGELFF. Supplemented by reference TRBV9 and TRBJ2-2, the full variable domain reads DSGVTQTPKHLITATGQRVTLRCSPRSGDLSVYWYQQSLDQGLQFLIQYYNGEERAKGNILERFSAQQFPDLHSELNLSSLELGDSALYFCASSVVRDTNTGELFFGEGSRLTVL.

The chain carries TRBV6-5 and TRBJ1-4; D perhaps matches TRBD1 (6 bases). Germline-derived CDR1 and CDR2 are MNHEY and SVGAGI. With 6 bases removed from V and 5 bases from J, the gap between germline ends came to 10 bases. The CDR3 has 13 amino acids. This CDR3 is CASSSGQNEKLFF. As DNA, the CDR3 is TGTGCCAGCAGCTCCGGACAGAATGAAAAACTGTTTTTT.

CDR3 nucleotides: TGTGCCAGCAGCGCCCTAAGCACTGAAGCTTTCTTT. Its translation: CASSALSTEAFF. The chain recombines TRBV7-9 with TRBJ1-1; D call uncertain. Trimming removed 5 bases at V and 4 bases at J, with 8 bases between. The germline V gene encodes CDR1 SEHNR and CDR2 FQNEAQ (reference sequence). This CDR3 contains 12 residues.

The J gene is TRBJ2-1, the V gene TRBV12-5; possibly TRBD2 for D (6 bases). V was clipped by 5 bases and J by 9 bases, with 17 bases between them. This CDR3 is 14 amino acids long. Germline V gene lookup returns CDR1 LGHNT and CDR2 FRNRAP. The CDR3, as DNA: TGTGCTAGTGGTCCCGATTTGGTGGGGGGTGAGCAGTTCTTC. Amino acids: CASGPDLVGGEQFF.

The chain carries TRBV11-3 and TRBJ2-5; TRBD2 matches at 8 bases. The CDR3 is 15 residues long. CDR1 SGHNT and CDR2 YENEEA come from the germline V gene. The J segment lost 5 bases and the V segment lost 4 bases, leaving 9 bases of the junction unmatched. As DNA, the CDR3 is TGTGCCAGCAGCTCAGCCGCGGGGGGAGGGGAGACCCAGTACTTC. It yields the protein CASSSAAGGGETQYF. The variable domain in full, completed from reference TRBV11-3 and TRBJ2-5, reads EAGVVQSPRYKIIEKKQPVAFWCNPISGHNTLYWYLQNLGQGPELLIRYENEEAVDDSQLPKDRFSAERLKGVDSTLKIQPAELGDSAVYLCASSSAAGGGETQYFGPGTRLLVL.

The chain joins TRBV7-2 to TRBJ1-5; D may be TRBD1 (6 bases). The CDR3 is made up of 15 amino acids. Germline lookup yields CDR1 SGHTA and CDR2 FQGNSA. The V and J ends lost 2 bases and 0 bases respectively, with 8 bases between them. The CDR3 DNA sequence: TGTGCCAGCAGCTTAAACAGGGATAGCAATCAGCCCCAGCATTTT. Translation gives CASSLNRDSNQPQHF.